What follows describes a single T cell receptor beta chain. The CDR3 runs to 14 residues. In germline, CDR1 is MNHEY, CDR2 SVGAGI. Trimming at V came to 5 bases and at J to 7 bases, leaving 9 bases not matched to a gene. The data were taken from a study of blood T cell repertoires in COVID-19. Study at large: Acute-phase and convalescent COVID-19 samples originated in the United States, Italy and Spain. Nucleic acid was either cDNA or gDNA, and it came from T cells, B-cell-depleted T cells, or PBMCs.

Authors' data handling: Using reference gene primer amplification, nucleated cell counts were estimated. The protocol was immunoSEQ multiplex PCR, while the TCRdb copy is restricted to in-frame clones and leaves out a portion. That table supplies the V and J calls and clone size; D and trimming were determined from the DNA. The sample yields under 250,000 clones, approximately 83% seen once. This clonotype was obtained from a man in his fifties or sixties with active or convalescent COVID-19. Sequenced sample: peripheral blood. This chain links TRBV6-5 with TRBJ2-5, with 8 bases aligning to TRBD2. CDR3 bases: TGTGCCAGCAGTACTCGGGGACTAGAGGGGACCCAGTACTTC. Amino acids: CASSTRGLEGTQYF.